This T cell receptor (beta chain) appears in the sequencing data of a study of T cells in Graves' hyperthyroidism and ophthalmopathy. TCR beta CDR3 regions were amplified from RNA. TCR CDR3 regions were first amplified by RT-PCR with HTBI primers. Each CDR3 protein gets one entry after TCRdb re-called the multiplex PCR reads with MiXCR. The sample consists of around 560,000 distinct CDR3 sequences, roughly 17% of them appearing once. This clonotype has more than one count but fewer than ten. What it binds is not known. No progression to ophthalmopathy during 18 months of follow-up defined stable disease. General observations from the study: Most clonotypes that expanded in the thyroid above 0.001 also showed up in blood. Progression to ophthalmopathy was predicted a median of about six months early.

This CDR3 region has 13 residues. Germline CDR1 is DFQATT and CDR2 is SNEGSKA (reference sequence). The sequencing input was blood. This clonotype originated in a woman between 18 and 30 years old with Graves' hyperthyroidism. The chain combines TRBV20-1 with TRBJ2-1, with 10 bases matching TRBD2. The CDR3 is CSSPSGRTNEQFF. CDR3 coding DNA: TGCAGCTCCCCTAGCGGGAGAACGAATGAGCAGTTCTTC.